This T cell receptor (beta chain) was retrieved from a study of vaccination and CD4 T cells after COVID-19. Study-wide background: Researchers treated control cultures with a CEFX pool, an HIV-1 Nef pool, or no peptide.

Sequenced with the Oncomine TCR Beta short-read assay was DNA taken from cultured CD4+ T cells. Extraction of genomic DNA was performed on cultured CD4+ T cells. One entry per CDR3 protein, called by TCRdb with MiXCR from the PCR reads. The table records nearly 20,000 distinct CDR3 sequences, around 83% of them present only once. CDR1 is SNHLY and CDR2 is FYNNEI in the germline V gene. Trimming shortened V by 6 bases and J by 5 bases, and 10 bases separated the two germline ends. The CDR3 length is 12 residues. As to treatment: approximately nine-day PBMC culture with coronavirus spike peptide pools or control peptides (ViraFEST assay). Expanded clonotypes were found by TCR sequencing after peptide-pool stimulation (ViraFEST). Peptide pools at roughly 10 ug/ml and IL-2 at approximately 10 IU/ml were added to cultures of 2 million or so PBMCs per well. Turning to this clonotype: Its antigen is as yet unknown.

Source: CD4+ T cells from blood, cultured in vitro, taken after SARS-CoV-2 vaccination. This receptor was taken from a human donor who received a COVID-19 vaccine. The chain uses TRBV2 and TRBJ2-5; D is uncertain. This CDR3 is CASSQTRETQYF. The CDR3 region has the DNA TGTGCCAGCAGCCAGACTCGGGAGACCCAGTACTTC.